These 5 T cell receptor beta chains came from one sample sequenced in a study of OX40 agonist ivuxolimab in advanced cancers. Clones were read by immunoSEQ multiplex PCR, and TCRdb kept only the in-frame ones, dropping some. The profile shows tens of thousands of clones, 75% to 90% of them singletons. This specimen was CD4+ or CD8+ T cells sorted from blood, taken in a trial of the OX40 agonist ivuxolimab. These receptors were collected from an adult with an advanced solid tumor such as melanoma, head and neck, liver or kidney cancer.

V gene TRBV10-3 combines with J gene TRBJ1-1, with 9 nucleotides matching TRBD1. CDR3 size: 15 residues. V was clipped by 3 bases and J by 2 bases; unmatched bases: 4. Germline V gives CDR1 ENHRY, CDR2 SYGVKD. The CDR3 DNA reads TGTGCCATCAGTGAATCGACAGGGGGTAACACTGAAGCTTTCTTT. Amino acid sequence: CAISESTGGNTEAFF.

V gene TRBV6-6 combines with J gene TRBJ2-7, with D perhaps being TRBD1 or TRBD2 (6 bases each). There are 14 residues in the CDR3. V was shortened by 6 bases and J by 3 bases, with 15 bases between the two germline ends. Germline CDR1 and CDR2: MNHNY and SVGAGI (reference sequence). The CDR3 region has the DNA TGTGCCAGCAGGAAGGGGGAGGTTGGCTACGAGCAGTACTTC. This codes for CASRKGEVGYEQYF.

This clone was found once. The DNA for the CDR3 is TGTGCCAGCAGCTTCGAGTGGAGGGGTCAGCCCCAGCATTTT. Translated, it gives CASSFEWRGQPQHF. This rearrangement joins TRBV7-9 to TRBJ1-5; tentatively, D is TRBD1 (5 bases). Germline V lookup: CDR1 SEHNR, CDR2 FQNEAQ (reference sequence). The V end was cut by 3 bases, the J end by 6 bases, with 12 bases between. CDR3 size: 14 residues.

This chain connects TRBV5-1 to TRBJ2-5, with 10 bases matching TRBD2. The ends lost 0 bases at V and 1 base at J; junction bases unmatched: 0. The germline CDR1 and CDR2 sequences are SGHRS and YFSETQ. The CDR3 has 15 residues. This CDR3 reads CASSLASGGQETQYF. Here the CDR3 DNA reads TGCGCCAGCAGCTTGGCTAGCGGGGGCCAAGAGACCCAGTACTTC.

J is TRBJ2-5 and V is TRBV7-9, with D unclear. The V gene's germline CDR1 is SEHNR and CDR2 FQNEAQ (reference sequence). This CDR3 has 12 residues. Trimming left V 5 bases short and J 5 bases short, with 9 bases between. The CDR3, as DNA: TGTGCCAGCAGCCCCCGTCTGGAGACCCAGTACTTC. Its translation is CASSPRLETQYF.